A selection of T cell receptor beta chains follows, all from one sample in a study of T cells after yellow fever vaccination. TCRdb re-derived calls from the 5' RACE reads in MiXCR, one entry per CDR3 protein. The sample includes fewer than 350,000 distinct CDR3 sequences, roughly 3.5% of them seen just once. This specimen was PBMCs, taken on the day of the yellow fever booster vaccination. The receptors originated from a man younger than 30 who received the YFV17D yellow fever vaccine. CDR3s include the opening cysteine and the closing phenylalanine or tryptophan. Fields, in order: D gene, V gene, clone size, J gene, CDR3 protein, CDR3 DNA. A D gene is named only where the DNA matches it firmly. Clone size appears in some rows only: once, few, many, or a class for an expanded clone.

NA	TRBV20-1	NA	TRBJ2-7	CSAPPVGGYEQYF	TGCAGTGCCCCCCCTGTGGGGGGCTACGAGCAGTACTTC
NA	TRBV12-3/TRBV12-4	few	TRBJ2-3	CASSRSSNADTQYF	TGTGCCAGCAGTCGTTCTAGCAACGCAGATACGCAGTATTTT
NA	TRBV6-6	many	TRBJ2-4	CASRQLELLAKNIQYF	TGTGCCAGCAGACAATTGGAACTATTAGCCAAAAACATTCAGTACTTC
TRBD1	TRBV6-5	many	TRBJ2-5	CASSEYGDRVQETQYF	TGTGCCAGCAGTGAATACGGGGACAGGGTCCAAGAGACCCAGTACTTC
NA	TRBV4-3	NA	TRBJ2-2	CASSHMGRTTGELFF	TGCGCCAGCAGCCATATGGGCAGGACAACCGGGGAGCTGTTTTTT
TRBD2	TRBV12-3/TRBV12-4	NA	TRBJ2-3	CASSRAGGDTQYF	TGTGCCAGCAGTCGGGCGGGGGGAGATACGCAGTATTTT
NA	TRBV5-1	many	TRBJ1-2	CASSQNTGPYGYTF	TGCGCCAGCAGCCAAAATACAGGACCGTATGGCTACACCTTC
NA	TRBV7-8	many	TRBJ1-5	CASSLANRVVDQPQHF	TGTGCCAGCAGCTTAGCGAACAGGGTGGTGGATCAGCCCCAGCATTTT
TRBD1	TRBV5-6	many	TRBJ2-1	CASSPPGQHNEQF	TGTGCCAGCAGCCCGCCGGGACAGCACAATGAGCAGTTC
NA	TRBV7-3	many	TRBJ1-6	CASSLYKDSPLHF	TGTGCCAGCAGCTTATATAAAGATTCACCCCTCCACTTT
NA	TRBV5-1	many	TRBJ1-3	CASSPGTDGNTIYF	TGCGCCAGCAGCCCCGGGACGGACGGAAACACCATATATTTT
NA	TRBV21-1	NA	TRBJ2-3	CASSNQRPGTGSTDTQYF	TGTGCCAGCAGCAATCAAAGGCCCGGGACAGGCTCCACAGATACGCAGTATTTT
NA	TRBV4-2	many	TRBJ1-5	CASSQGGVLVDQPQHF	TGTGCCAGCAGCCAAGGGGGGGTACTAGTGGATCAGCCCCAGCATTTT
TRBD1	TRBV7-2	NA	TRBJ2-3	CASSAGQGQYDTQYF	TGTGCCAGCAGCGCTGGACAGGGGCAATATGATACGCAGTATTTT
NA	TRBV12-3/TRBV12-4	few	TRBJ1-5	CASSSGVYGNQPQHF	TGTGCCAGCAGTTCAGGAGTTTATGGCAATCAGCCCCAGCATTTT
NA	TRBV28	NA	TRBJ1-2	CASSLLPSPGYTF	TGTGCCAGCAGTTTATTGCCGTCGCCGGGCTACACCTTC
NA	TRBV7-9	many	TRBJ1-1	CASSQGMNTEAFF	TGTGCCAGCAGCCAGGGAATGAACACTGAAGCTTTCTTT
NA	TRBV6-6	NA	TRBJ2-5	CASSSNTGLVAQYF	TGTGCCAGCAGTTCCAACACAGGGTTAGTGGCCCAGTACTTC
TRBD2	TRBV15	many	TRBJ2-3	CATSTDKITSGGATDTQYF	TGTGCCACCAGCACAGACAAGATCACTAGCGGGGGGGCCACAGATACGCAGTATTTT
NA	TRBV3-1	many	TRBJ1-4	CASSQNRHSEKLFF	TGTGCCAGCAGCCAGAATCGACATTCCGAAAAACTGTTTTTT
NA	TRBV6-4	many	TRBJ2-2	CASSSRTGELFF	TGTGCCAGCAGTTCGAGAACCGGGGAGCTGTTTTTT
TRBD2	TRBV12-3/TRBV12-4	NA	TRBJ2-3	CSSNPTSAADTQYF	TGTTCAAGCAACCCGACTAGCGCAGCAGATACGCAGTATTTT
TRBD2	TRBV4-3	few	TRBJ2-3	CASSQDLAGETDTQYF	TGCGCCAGCAGCCAAGACCTAGCGGGGGAGACAGATACGCAGTATTTT
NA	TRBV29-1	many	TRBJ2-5	CSPGGGARGTQYF	TGCAGCCCGGGTGGGGGAGCTAGGGGGACCCAGTACTTC
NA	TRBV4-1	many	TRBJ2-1	CASSQDTGSSYNEQFF	TGCGCCAGCAGCCAAGACACAGGGAGCTCCTACAATGAGCAGTTCTTC
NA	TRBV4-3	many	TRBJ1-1	CASSQEHGGTEAFF	TGCGCCAGCAGCCAAGAACATGGAGGCACTGAAGCTTTCTTT
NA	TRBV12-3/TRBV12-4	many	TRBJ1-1	CASSPNIGTEAFF	TGTGCCAGCAGCCCAAATATCGGCACTGAAGCTTTCTTT
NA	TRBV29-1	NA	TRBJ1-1	CSVPLGRAEAFF	TGCAGCGTCCCGTTGGGCAGGGCTGAAGCTTTCTTT
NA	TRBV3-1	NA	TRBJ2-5	CASSQNRGAQETQYF	TGTGCCAGCAGCCAAAATCGGGGAGCCCAAGAGACCCAGTACTTC
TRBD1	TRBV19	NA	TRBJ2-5	CASKPRTGLETQYF	TGTGCCTCTAAACCGAGGACAGGGTTAGAGACCCAGTACTTC
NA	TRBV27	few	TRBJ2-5	CASSFRGGQETQYF	TGTGCCAGCAGTTTCAGAGGGGGCCAAGAGACCCAGTACTTC
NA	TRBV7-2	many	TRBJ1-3	CASSKPKLGNTIYF	TGTGCCAGCAGCAAGCCTAAGCTCGGAAACACCATATATTTT
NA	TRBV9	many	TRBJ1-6	CASSDTNDRFSSYNSPLHF	TGTGCCAGCAGCGACACGAACGACAGATTCAGCTCCTATAATTCACCCCTCCACTTT
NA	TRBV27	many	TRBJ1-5	CASSLRQRSNQPQHF	TGTGCCAGCAGTTTGCGACAGAGAAGCAATCAGCCCCAGCATTTT
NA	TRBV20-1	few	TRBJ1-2	CSARDIGGRENDYGYTF	TGCAGTGCTAGAGATATTGGAGGCCGGGAGAACGACTATGGCTACACCTTC
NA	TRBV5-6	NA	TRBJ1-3	CASSRTWGTRSGNTIYF	TGTGCCAGCAGCCGTACATGGGGGACCCGCTCTGGAAACACCATATATTTT
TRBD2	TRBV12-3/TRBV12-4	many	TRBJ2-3	CASSTSGGRTDTQCF	TGTGCCAGCAGTACGAGCGGGGGGCGCACAGATACGCAGTGTTTT
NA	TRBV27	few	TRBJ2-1	CASNNRVEQFF	TGTGCCAGCAACAACAGGGTTGAGCAGTTCTTC
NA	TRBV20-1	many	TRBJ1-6	CSARIDRTLHF	TGCAGTGCTCGAATTGACAGAACCCTCCACTTT
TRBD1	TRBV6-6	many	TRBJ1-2	CASSHPTGTMKGYTF	TGTGCCAGCAGTCATCCGACAGGGACCATGAAGGGCTACACCTTC
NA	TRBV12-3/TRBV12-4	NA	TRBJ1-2	CASSSRQGNLYGYTF	TGTGCCAGCAGTTCGCGCCAGGGGAACCTCTATGGCTACACCTTC
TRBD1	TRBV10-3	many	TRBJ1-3	CATQTWTGLSGNTIYF	TGTGCCACCCAAACTTGGACAGGTCTCTCTGGAAACACCATATATTTT
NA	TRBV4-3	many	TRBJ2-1	CASSQVGDSYNEQFF	TGCGCCAGCAGCCAAGTAGGCGATTCCTACAATGAGCAGTTCTTC
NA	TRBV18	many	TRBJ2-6	CASSPGTSGANVLTF	TGTGCCAGCTCACCTGGGACATCTGGGGCCAACGTCCTGACTTTC
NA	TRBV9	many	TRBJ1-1	CASSVAWESAEAFF	TGTGCCAGCAGCGTAGCGTGGGAAAGCGCTGAAGCTTTCTTT
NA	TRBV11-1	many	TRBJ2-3	CASSRLDWGADTQYF	TGTGCCAGCAGCCGTCTCGATTGGGGGGCAGATACGCAGTATTTT
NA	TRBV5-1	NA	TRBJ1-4	CASSRDVQGNEKLFF	TGCGCCAGCAGCAGAGATGTACAGGGCAATGAAAAACTGTTTTTT
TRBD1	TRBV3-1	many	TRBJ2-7	CASSPGTGWDEQYF	TGTGCCAGCAGCCCCGGGACAGGGTGGGACGAGCAGTACTTC
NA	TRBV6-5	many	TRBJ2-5	CASSYWDPQETQYF	TGTGCCAGCAGTTACTGGGACCCCCAAGAGACCCAGTACTTC
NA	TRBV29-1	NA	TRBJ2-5	CSVVNLQETQYF	TGCAGCGTGGTTAACCTTCAAGAGACCCAGTACTTC
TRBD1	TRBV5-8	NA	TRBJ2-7	CVGRGDRKGYEQYF	TGTGTCGGAAGAGGGGACAGGAAAGGTTACGAGCAGTACTTC
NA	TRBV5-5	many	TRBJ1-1	CASSNKLGPKNTEAFF	TGTGCCAGCAGTAATAAGTTGGGACCAAAGAACACTGAAGCTTTCTTT
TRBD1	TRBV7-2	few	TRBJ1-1	CASRSGGRAFF	TGTGCCAGCAGGTCAGGGGGTCGGGCTTTCTTT
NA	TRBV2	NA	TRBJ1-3	CASSSGGTGNTIYF	TGTGCCAGCTCTTCCGGAGGTACTGGAAACACCATATATTTT
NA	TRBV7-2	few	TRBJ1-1	CASSLEGMAFF	TGTGCCAGCAGCTTAGAGGGGATGGCTTTCTTT